Each of the 23 T cell receptor beta chains below was sequenced from the same sample in a study of cytomegalovirus exposure and HLA in healthy donors. The PCR contained 60 Vbeta and 13 Jbeta primers. Using immunoSEQ multiplex PCR, the repertoire was profiled, and TCRdb retains in-frame clones only, with some absent. The sample lists about 200,000 clones; roughly 70% were seen once. Source material: PBMCs. The receptor set was obtained from a woman aged 30 to 39 in good health and CMV-seronegative.

The rearrangement joins TRBV29-1 to TRBJ2-1; 7 nucleotides match TRBD2. The CDR3 contains 14 residues. V shed 7 bases, J shed 3 bases, and the junction held 9 bases outside the gene matches. CDR1 is SQVTM, CDR2 ANQGSEA, per germline. The CDR3 here is CSAAGQANYNEQFF. CDR3 nucleotides: TGCAGCGCAGCGGGGCAGGCTAACTACAATGAGCAGTTCTTC.

A word on this clone: Other nucleotide sequences from this sample produce the same CDR3. V is TRBV10-3 and J is TRBJ1-3; D is uncertain. Germline assignment: CDR1 ENHRY and CDR2 SYGVKD. V dropped 6 bases and J dropped 0 bases, with 6 bases sitting between them. The CDR3 spans 13 residues. The CDR3 spells CAIRVLSGNTIYF. CDR3 nucleotides: TGTGCCATCAGGGTACTCTCTGGAAACACCATATATTTT.

This clone was seen once. J is TRBJ2-7 and V is TRBV7-6; D perhaps matches TRBD1 (5 bases). Germline V lookup: CDR1 SGHVS, CDR2 FNYEAQ. V shed 2 bases and J shed 2 bases, with 13 bases lying between them. The CDR3 is 15 residues long. The CDR3 is CASSLSTVSPYEQYF. As DNA, the CDR3 is TGTGCCAGCAGCTTATCGACAGTTTCACCCTACGAGCAGTACTTC.

This rearrangement joins TRBV7-9 to TRBJ2-1; 8 bases are shared with TRBD2. This CDR3 has 15 residues. The V gene's germline CDR1 is SEHNR and CDR2 FQNEAQ (reference sequence). After removal of 5 bases from V and 5 bases from J, the junction contained 8 bases not matched to a gene. The CDR3 loop reads CASSPPGGPNNEQFF. In nucleotides, the CDR3 is TGTGCCAGCAGCCCACCGGGGGGGCCGAACAATGAGCAGTTCTTC.

A single count supports this clone. This sequence joins TRBV4-3 and TRBJ2-3; D call uncertain. The CDR3 is 16 amino acids. CDR1 is LGHNA, CDR2 YSLEER, per germline. The V end was cut by 0 bases, the J end by 2 bases, with 12 bases between. DNA for the CDR3: TGCGCCAGCAGCCAAGAATTCGCGAGAAACACAGATACGCAGTATTTT. Its translation: CASSQEFARNTDTQYF.

The rearrangement uses TRBV2 and TRBJ2-7; 8 nucleotides match TRBD1. CDR1 SNHLY and CDR2 FYNNEI come from the germline V gene. V shed 8 bases, J shed 7 bases, and the junction held 10 bases outside the gene matches. This CDR3 region has 13 residues. CDR3 amino acids: CASRGTGLGEQYF. The CDR3 nucleotides are TGTGCCAGCCGGGGGACAGGCCTGGGGGAGCAGTACTTC.

J is TRBJ2-7 and V is TRBV7-9; 7 bases line up with TRBD1. The V gene end was trimmed by 2 bases and the J gene end by 1 base; junction bases not matched to a gene: 8. The germline V gene has CDR1 SEHNR and CDR2 FQNEAQ (reference sequence). The CDR3 covers 16 residues. The CDR3 is CASSLTRQGRSYEQYF. Written as DNA, the CDR3 is TGTGCCAGCAGCTTAACACGACAGGGACGGTCCTACGAGCAGTACTTC.

V and J are TRBV18 and TRBJ2-1; no clear D gene. V lost 3 bases, J lost 12 bases, and 12 bases lay in between. The CDR3 covers 12 residues. Germline CDR1 and CDR2: KGHSH and LQKENI. Written as DNA, the CDR3 is TGTGCCAGCTCACCTTCTGGTTGCGGGCAGTTCTTC. It specifies CASSPSGCGQFF.

This clone turned up a few times. This rearrangement joins TRBV18 to TRBJ2-3; 13 bases fit TRBD2. Germline CDR1 and CDR2: KGHSH and LQKENI. The CDR3 length is 17 residues. The V segment lost 3 bases and the J segment 2 bases; nucleotides outside the gene matches: 5. The CDR3 protein is CASSPATSGGFTDTQYF. As DNA, the CDR3 is TGTGCCAGCTCACCTGCGACTAGCGGGGGGTTCACAGATACGCAGTATTTT. Filled out from reference TRBV18 and TRBJ2-3, the complete variable domain reads NAGVMQNPRHLVRRRGQEARLRCSPMKGHSHVYWYRQLPEEGLKFMVYLQKENIIDESGMPKERFSAEFPKEGPSILRIQQVVRGDSAAYFCASSPATSGGFTDTQYFGPGTRLTVL.

The chain carries TRBV5-1 and TRBJ2-2; no reliable D call. The CDR3 spans 14 residues. Germline CDR1 reads SGHRS; CDR2 reads YFSETQ. With 6 bases removed from V and 4 bases from J, the gap between germline ends came to 13 bases. This chain's CDR3 is CASNVELSTGELFF. The CDR3 region has the DNA TGCGCCAGCAACGTGGAGCTGAGCACCGGGGAGCTGTTTTTT.

The genes are TRBV11-2 and TRBJ1-2; D gene unclear. The germline CDR1 and CDR2 sequences are SGHAT and FQNNGV. The CDR3 is made up of 15 amino acids. V lost 4 bases and J lost 13, with 25 bases in between. CDR3 protein: CASSSSYVLAGGVTF. Here the CDR3 DNA reads TGTGCCAGCAGCTCCTCATATGTTTTGGCGGGAGGTGTCACCTTC.

V is TRBV9 and J is TRBJ2-2; 10 bases map to TRBD2. CDR3 length: 17 residues. Germline-derived CDR1 and CDR2 are SGDLS and YYNGEE. The V gene end was trimmed by 4 bases and the J gene end by 3 bases; junction bases not matched to a gene: 9. As DNA, the CDR3 is TGTGCCAGCAGCATGGTAGTAGCGGGGGGCTACACCGGGGAGCTGTTTTTT. It specifies CASSMVVAGGYTGELFF.

About this clone itself: The sample carries other DNA sequences with the same CDR3. The chain uses TRBV5-1 and TRBJ1-3; D is ambiguous. V lost 2 bases to trimming and J lost 1 base, with 7 bases between them. The CDR3 has 14 residues. Germline V gene data show CDR1 as SGHRS and CDR2 as YFSETQ. For the CDR3, the DNA is TGCGCCAGCAGCTTTGGAGGGTCTGGAAACACCATATATTTT. Its protein product is CASSFGGSGNTIYF.

The V and J genes are TRBV29-1 and TRBJ2-7; a weak D match, TRBD2 (5 bases). This CDR3 has 11 residues. Trimming took off 3 bases at V and 2 bases at J, with 5 bases between the two ends. The germline V gene has CDR1 SQVTM and CDR2 ANQGSEA. The CDR3 DNA is TGCAGCGTTGAGAGGGCCTACGAGCAGTACTTC. It is translated as CSVERAYEQYF.

The chain has TRBV19 and TRBJ1-5; possibly TRBD1 for D (6 bases). The CDR3 totals 14 residues. Germline assignment: CDR1 LNHDA and CDR2 SQIVND (reference sequence). Trimming removed 6 bases at V and 1 base at J, with 10 bases between. CDR3 DNA sequence: TGTGCCAGTAGCCTCCAGGGGAGCAATCAGCCCCAGCATTTT. It yields the protein CASSLQGSNQPQHF.

The chain links TRBV19 to TRBJ1-3; D not resolved. The germline gives CDR1 LNHDA, CDR2 SQIVND (reference sequence). V was cut by 1 base and J by 0 bases, with 10 bases left in between. CDR3 length: 16 residues. CDR3 nucleotides: TGTGCCAGTAGTATAGGAGGGCGACTCTCTGGAAACACCATATATTTT. Its protein product is CASSIGGRLSGNTIYF.

The chain links TRBV4-1 to TRBJ2-5; 7 bases match TRBD1. The ends lost 5 bases at V and 1 base at J; junction bases unmatched: 4. The germline gives CDR1 MGHRA, CDR2 YSYEKL. This CDR3 contains 14 residues. DNA of the CDR3: TGCGCCAGCAGCTACAGGGGTTTCCAAGAGACCCAGTACTTC. Its protein product is CASSYRGFQETQYF.

The V call is TRBV5-1, the J call TRBJ1-2; no firm D call. Germline V gene lookup returns CDR1 SGHRS and CDR2 YFSETQ. CDR3 length: 13 amino acids. V lost 6 bases and J 6 bases, leaving 15 bases between the germline ends. The CDR3 sequence: CASTRESADGYTF. CDR3 nucleotides: TGCGCCAGCACTCGGGAATCGGCGGATGGCTACACCTTC. The variable domain in full, completed from reference TRBV5-1 and TRBJ1-2, reads KAGVTQTPRYLIKTRGQQVTLSCSPISGHRSVSWYQQTPGQGLQFLFEYFSETQRNKGNFPGRFSGRQFSNSRSEMNVSTLELGDSALYLCASTRESADGYTFGSGTRLTVV.

This clone was observed once. The chain combines TRBV5-5 with TRBJ1-5; no definite D call. Per the germline V gene, CDR1 is SGHKS and CDR2 is YYEKEE (reference sequence). The V end was cut by 4 bases, the J end by 9 bases, with 17 bases between. This CDR3 has 14 residues. The CDR3 sequence: CASSHQNDVPPQHF. The CDR3, as DNA: TGTGCCAGCAGCCACCAGAACGATGTCCCGCCCCAGCATTTT.

This clone is a singleton in its sample. V gene TRBV4-1 combines with J gene TRBJ2-7; a possible D gene is TRBD1 (6 bases). V was trimmed by 3 bases and J by 2 bases, leaving 14 bases between them. The CDR3 covers 15 residues. Germline-derived CDR1 and CDR2 are MGHRA and YSYEKL. The CDR3 is CASSQGTLVTYEQYF. The CDR3 nucleotides are TGCGCCAGCAGCCAGGGGACATTGGTCACCTACGAGCAGTACTTC.

The chain combines TRBV7-8 with TRBJ1-5; 8 bases fit TRBD1. The CDR3 consists of 14 residues. Germline V lookup: CDR1 SGHVS, CDR2 FQNEAQ. Trimming took 3 bases from V and 2 from J; bases not matched to a gene: 0. Written as DNA, the CDR3 is TGTGCCAGCAGCTTGACAGGGGGCAATCAGCCCCAGCATTTT. It specifies CASSLTGGNQPQHF.

The chain employs TRBV7-9 and TRBJ2-7, with TRBD1 matching over 7 bases. This CDR3 spans 13 amino acids. CDR1 is SEHNR, CDR2 FQNEAQ, per germline (reference sequence). V lost 5 bases and J lost 3; bases outside the gene matches: 4. CDR3 sequence reads: CASSLWTGYEQYF. The CDR3 bases are TGTGCCAGCAGCCTTTGGACAGGCTACGAGCAGTACTTC.

The table lists this clone with a count of one. This chain uses TRBV19 with TRBJ2-7; 14 bases align to TRBD2. With 3 bases clipped from V and 6 bases from J, the junction kept 4 bases outside the gene matches. This CDR3 region has 15 residues. The germline V gene encodes CDR1 LNHDA and CDR2 SQIVND (reference sequence). In DNA, the CDR3 is TGTGCCAGTAGTATTCTTGGGACTAGCGGGAGCGAGCAGTACTTC. Protein sequence: CASSILGTSGSEQYF. The variable domain in full, with the rest retrieved from reference TRBV19 and TRBJ2-7, is DGGITQSPKYLFRKEGQNVTLSCEQNLNHDAMYWYRQDPGQGLRLIYYSQIVNDFQKGDIAEGYSVSREKKESFPLTVTSAQKNPTAFYLCASSILGTSGSEQYFGPGTRLTVT.